The clone carrying this TCR beta chain has more than one count but fewer than ten. Its antigen is not known. At one of its ends the junction is not consistent with the germline gene, which may arise from a read error. RNA served as the template for amplifying TCR beta CDR3 regions. Investigators did first-round RT-PCR with HTBI primers, then second-round multiplex PCR. TCRdb reanalysed the multiplex PCR reads using MiXCR and keeps one entry per CDR3 protein. The data hold more than 1,000,000 distinct CDR3 sequences, with about two fifths observed a single time. Germline CDR1 is SQVTM and CDR2 is ANQGSEA. CDR3 length: 14 residues. The data were taken from a study of Graves' ophthalmopathy and Graves' hyperthyroidism. Findings and limits, study-wide: The model predicted progression of ophthalmopathy with a sensitivity of roughly 65%, and its specificity was 72% to 80%.

This TCR came from an adult man with Graves' hyperthyroidism. The chain employs TRBV29-1 and TRBJ2-7; 9 bases are shared with TRBD1. Source material: peripheral blood or thyroid tissue (not recorded which). The CDR3 nucleotides are TGTGCCTGGAGTGAGGGGACAGGGACCTACGAGCAGTACTTC. Its protein product is CAWSEGTGTYEQYF.